These 11 T cell receptor beta chains were all obtained from the same sample, sequenced in a study of T-cell memory formation after mild COVID-19. TCRdb recomputed calls from the 5' RACE reads with MiXCR, one row per CDR3 protein. The table lists roughly 130,000 distinct CDR3 sequences, about a sixth of them singletons. The sequenced material came from PBMCs or a T cell subset sorted from them (not recorded which). The receptors were gathered from a man between 18 and 29 years old who had mild COVID-19 (a few samples of this study predate the infection). Cell type and time point are not known.

The J gene is TRBJ2-3, the V gene TRBV12-3 or TRBV12-4, with 9 bases that match TRBD1. The ends lost 4 bases at V and 1 base at J; junction bases unmatched: 3. This CDR3 comprises 15 residues. The CDR3 DNA reads TGTGCCAGCAGTTCCAGGACAGGGGGCACAGATACGCAGTATTTT. It specifies CASSSRTGGTDTQYF.

This clonotype was seen more than once but under ten times. Sequence at one end of the junction differs from germline and may be a read error. The chain employs TRBV7-2 and TRBJ1-5, with 10 bases aligning to TRBD1. This CDR3 is built from 16 residues. The germline V gene has CDR1 SGHTA and CDR2 FQGNSA. CDR3 residues: CASSLAGQGIIQPQHF. The CDR3 region has the DNA TGTGCCAGCAGCCTAGCGGGACAGGGGATCATTCAGCCCCAGCATTTT.

This chain connects TRBV7-2 to TRBJ2-6, with TRBD1 as a possible D gene (5 bases). Germline V lookup: CDR1 SGHTA, CDR2 FQGNSA. V gave up 10 bases and J gave up 0 bases, with 13 bases separating them. The CDR3 has 15 residues. The chain's CDR3 is CATATDLSGANVLTF. In DNA, the CDR3 is TGTGCCACCGCGACAGACCTCTCTGGGGCCAACGTCCTGACTTTC.

The chain combines TRBV7-9 with TRBJ2-7; D perhaps matches TRBD2 (6 bases). This CDR3 has 14 residues. V lost 6 bases, J lost 0 bases, and 12 bases lay in between. The germline V gene encodes CDR1 SEHNR and CDR2 FQNEAQ (reference sequence). The CDR3 nucleotides read TGTGCCAGCAGTTCGGCGGGGAGCTCCTACGAGCAGTACGTC. It translates to CASSSAGSSYEQYV.

The chain joins TRBV19 to TRBJ2-3, with a weak D call TRBD1 (6 bases). Germline CDR1 and CDR2: LNHDA and SQIVND (reference sequence). V shed 8 bases and J shed 4 bases, with 10 bases lying between them. This CDR3 spans 12 amino acids. CDR3 coding DNA: TGTGCCAGTGGTCCAGGGGCAGATACGCAGTATTTT. It codes for CASGPGADTQYF. Variable domain in full (rest from reference TRBV19 and TRBJ2-3): DGGITQSPKYLFRKEGQNVTLSCEQNLNHDAMYWYRQDPGQGLRLIYYSQIVNDFQKGDIAEGYSVSREKKESFPLTVTSAQKNPTAFYLCASGPGADTQYFGPGTRLTVL.

This clonotype turned up a few times. This chain connects TRBV6-5 to TRBJ2-3, with D possibly TRBD1 on 6 matching bases. Trimming cost V 6 bases and J 6 bases, with 16 bases left between them. CDR3 length equals 14 residues. From germline, CDR1 is MNHEY and CDR2 SVGAGI. For the CDR3, the DNA is TGTGCCAGCAGCCCTACAGGGTTAGGGGATACGCAGTATTTT. Translating it yields CASSPTGLGDTQYF.

The J gene is TRBJ1-1, the V gene TRBV7-8, with 8 bases matching TRBD1. V dropped 3 bases and J dropped 4; count of bases not matched to a gene: 4. This CDR3 spans 14 amino acids. The germline gives CDR1 SGHVS, CDR2 FQNEAQ. Here the CDR3 reads CASSFRTGITEAFF. The CDR3 DNA reads as TGTGCCAGCAGCTTTCGGACAGGGATCACTGAAGCTTTCTTT.

The chain is built from TRBV20-1 and TRBJ1-1, with D possibly being TRBD1 (5 bases). Trimming stripped 6 bases from V and 7 bases from J, with 21 bases between. The germline CDR1 and CDR2 sequences are DFQATT and SNEGSKA (reference sequence). The CDR3 contains 14 residues. The CDR3 sequence: CSALPGLEGLEAFF. DNA for the CDR3: TGCAGTGCACTTCCGGGACTGGAGGGGCTTGAAGCTTTCTTT.

This clonotype came up a few times. This chain connects TRBV2 to TRBJ1-1, with 9 nucleotides matching TRBD1. This CDR3 has 15 amino acids. CDR1 and CDR2 from the germline V gene are SNHLY and FYNNEI. V was clipped by 6 bases and J by 5 bases; unmatched bases: 10. The chain's CDR3 is CASSATGTGRTEAFF. As DNA, the CDR3 is TGTGCCAGCAGCGCGACGGGGACAGGGAGGACTGAAGCTTTCTTT.

This clonotype has just a few counts. J is TRBJ1-6 and V is TRBV11-2; 8 bases line up with TRBD1. Germline CDR1 and CDR2: SGHAT and FQNNGV. This CDR3 is 15 amino acids long. Trimming took 5 bases from V and 7 from J; bases not matched to a gene: 7. CDR3 sequence reads: CASSPRTGPNSPLHF. In DNA form, the CDR3 reads TGTGCCAGCAGCCCGCGGACAGGGCCGAATTCACCCCTCCACTTT.

There are a few counts of this clonotype. The chain has TRBV7-9 and TRBJ2-1; 12 nucleotides line up with TRBD2. The V gene's germline CDR1 is SEHNR and CDR2 FQNEAQ (reference sequence). The CDR3 loop spans 16 amino acids. V lost 5 bases and J lost 3; bases outside the gene matches: 5. The CDR3 sequence: CASSPGLAGFYNEQFF. CDR3 DNA sequence: TGTGCCAGCAGCCCGGGACTAGCGGGCTTCTACAATGAGCAGTTCTTC.